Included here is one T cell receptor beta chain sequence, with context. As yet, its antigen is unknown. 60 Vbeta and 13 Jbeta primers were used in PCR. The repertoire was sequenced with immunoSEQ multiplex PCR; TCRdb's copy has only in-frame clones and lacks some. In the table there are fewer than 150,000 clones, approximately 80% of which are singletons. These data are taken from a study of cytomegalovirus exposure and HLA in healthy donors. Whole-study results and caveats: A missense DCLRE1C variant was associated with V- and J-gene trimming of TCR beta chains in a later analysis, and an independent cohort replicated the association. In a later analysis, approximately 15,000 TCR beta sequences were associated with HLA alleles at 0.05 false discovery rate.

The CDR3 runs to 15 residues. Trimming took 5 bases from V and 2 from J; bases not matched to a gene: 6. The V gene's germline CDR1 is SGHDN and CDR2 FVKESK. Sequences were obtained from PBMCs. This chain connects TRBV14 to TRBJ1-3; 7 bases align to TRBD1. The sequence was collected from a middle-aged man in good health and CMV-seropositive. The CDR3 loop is CASSTRGSTGNTIYF. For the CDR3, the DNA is TGTGCCAGCAGCACCAGGGGGTCCACTGGAAACACCATATATTTT. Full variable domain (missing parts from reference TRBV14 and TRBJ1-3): EAGVTQFPSHSVIEKGQTVTLRCDPISGHDNLYWYRRVMGKEIKFLLHFVKESKQDESGMPNNRFLAERTGGTYSTLKVQPAELEDSGVYFCASSTRGSTGNTIYFGEGSWLTVV.